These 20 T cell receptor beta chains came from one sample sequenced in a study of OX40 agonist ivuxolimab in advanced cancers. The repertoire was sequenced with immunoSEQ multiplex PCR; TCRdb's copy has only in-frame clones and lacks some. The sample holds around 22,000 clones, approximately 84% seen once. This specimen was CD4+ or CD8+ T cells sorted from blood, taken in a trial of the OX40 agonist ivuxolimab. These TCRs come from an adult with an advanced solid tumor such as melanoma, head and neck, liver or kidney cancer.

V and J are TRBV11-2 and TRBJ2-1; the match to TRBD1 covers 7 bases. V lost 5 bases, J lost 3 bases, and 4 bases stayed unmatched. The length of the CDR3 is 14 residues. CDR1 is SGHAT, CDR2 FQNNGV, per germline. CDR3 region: CASSPQGLYNEQFF. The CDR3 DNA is TGTGCCAGCAGCCCACAGGGGCTCTACAATGAGCAGTTCTTC.

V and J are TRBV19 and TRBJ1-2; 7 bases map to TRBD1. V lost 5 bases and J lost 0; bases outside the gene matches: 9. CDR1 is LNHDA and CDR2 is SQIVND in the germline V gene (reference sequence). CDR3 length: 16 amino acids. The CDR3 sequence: CASSHRDRQPNYGYTF. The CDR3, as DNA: TGTGCCAGTAGTCACCGGGACAGACAACCTAACTATGGCTACACCTTC.

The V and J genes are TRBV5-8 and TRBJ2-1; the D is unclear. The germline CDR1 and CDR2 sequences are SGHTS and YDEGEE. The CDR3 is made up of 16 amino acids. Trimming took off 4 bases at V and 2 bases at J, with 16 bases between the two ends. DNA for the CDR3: TGTGCCAGCAGCCCGCGGTGGCTCTCCGCCTACAATGAGCAGTTCTTC. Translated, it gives CASSPRWLSAYNEQFF. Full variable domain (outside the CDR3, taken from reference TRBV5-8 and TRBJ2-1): EAGVTQSPTHLIKTRGQQATLRCSPISGHTSVYWYQQALGLGLQFLLWYDEGEERNRGNFPPRFSGRQFPNYSSELNVNALELEDSALYLCASSPRWLSAYNEQFFGPGTRLTVL.

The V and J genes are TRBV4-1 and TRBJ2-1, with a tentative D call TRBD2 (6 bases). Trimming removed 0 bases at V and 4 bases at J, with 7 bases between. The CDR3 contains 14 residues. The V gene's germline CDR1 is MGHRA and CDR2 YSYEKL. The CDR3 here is CASSQDGTYNEQFF. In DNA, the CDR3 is TGCGCCAGCAGCCAAGATGGGACTTACAATGAGCAGTTCTTC.

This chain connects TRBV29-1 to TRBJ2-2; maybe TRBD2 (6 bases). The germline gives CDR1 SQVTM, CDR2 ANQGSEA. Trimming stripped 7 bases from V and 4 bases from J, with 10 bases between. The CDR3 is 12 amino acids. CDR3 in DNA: TGCAGCGGGGACTCGGGCACCGGGGAGCTGTTTTTT. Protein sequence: CSGDSGTGELFF.

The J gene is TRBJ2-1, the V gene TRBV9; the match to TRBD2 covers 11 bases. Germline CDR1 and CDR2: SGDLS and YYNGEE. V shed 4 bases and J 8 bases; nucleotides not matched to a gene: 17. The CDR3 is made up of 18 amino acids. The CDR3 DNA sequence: TGTGCCAGCAGCCCCCGAGATCACGTTAGCGGGGGGGCGGATGAGCAGTTCTTC. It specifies CASSPRDHVSGGADEQFF.

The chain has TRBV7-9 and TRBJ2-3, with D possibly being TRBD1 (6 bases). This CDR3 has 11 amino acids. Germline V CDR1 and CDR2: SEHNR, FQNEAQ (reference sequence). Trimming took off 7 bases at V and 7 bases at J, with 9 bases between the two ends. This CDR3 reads CASKGGYTQYF. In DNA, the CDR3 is TGTGCCAGCAAAGGGGGATATACGCAGTATTTT. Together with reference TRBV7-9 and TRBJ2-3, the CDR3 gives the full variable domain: DTGVSQNPRHKITKRGQNVTFRCDPISEHNRLYWYRQTLGQGPEFLTYFQNEAQLEKSRLLSDRFSAERPKGSFSTLEIQRTEQGDSAMYLCASKGGYTQYFGPGTRLTVL.

The CDR3 loop is CASSEGGDTGELFF. The CDR3 region has the DNA TGTGCCAGCAGCGAGGGGGGTGACACCGGGGAGCTGTTTTTT. The genes are TRBV9 and TRBJ2-2; D might be TRBD1 or TRBD2, each matching 6 bases. V shed 3 bases and J shed 3 bases, with 9 bases lying between them. The CDR3 is 14 amino acids. Germline lookup yields CDR1 SGDLS and CDR2 YYNGEE.

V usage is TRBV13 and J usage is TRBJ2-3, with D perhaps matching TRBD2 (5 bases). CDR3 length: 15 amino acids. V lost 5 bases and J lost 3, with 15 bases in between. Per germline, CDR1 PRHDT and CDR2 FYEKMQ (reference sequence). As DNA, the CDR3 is TGTGCCAGCAGCGCGGGCCCCAGGCGGACAGATACGCAGTATTTT. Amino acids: CASSAGPRRTDTQYF.

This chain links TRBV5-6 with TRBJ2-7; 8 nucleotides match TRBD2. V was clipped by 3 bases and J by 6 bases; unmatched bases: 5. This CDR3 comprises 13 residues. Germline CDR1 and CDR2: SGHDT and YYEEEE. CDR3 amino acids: CASSSGGLFEQYF. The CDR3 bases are TGTGCCAGCAGCTCGGGAGGGCTATTCGAGCAGTACTTC.

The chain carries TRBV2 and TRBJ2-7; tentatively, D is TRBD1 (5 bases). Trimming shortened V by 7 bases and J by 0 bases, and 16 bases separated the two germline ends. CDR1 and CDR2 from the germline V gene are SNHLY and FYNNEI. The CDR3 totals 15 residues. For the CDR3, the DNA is TGTGCCAGCAAATCCGTAGGGGCGAGCTCCTACGAGCAGTACTTC. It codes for CASKSVGASSYEQYF.

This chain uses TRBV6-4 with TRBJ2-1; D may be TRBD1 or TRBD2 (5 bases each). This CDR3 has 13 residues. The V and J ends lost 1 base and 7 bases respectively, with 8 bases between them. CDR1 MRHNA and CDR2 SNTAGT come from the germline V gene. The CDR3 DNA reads TGTGCCAGCAGTGACTACGGGGCAAATGAGCAGTTCTTC. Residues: CASSDYGANEQFF.

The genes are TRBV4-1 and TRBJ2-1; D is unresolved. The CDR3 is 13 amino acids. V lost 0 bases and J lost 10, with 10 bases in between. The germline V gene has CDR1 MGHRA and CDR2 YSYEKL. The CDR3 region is CASSQETEEEQFF. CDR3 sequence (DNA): TGCGCCAGCAGCCAAGAAACGGAAGAGGAGCAGTTCTTC.

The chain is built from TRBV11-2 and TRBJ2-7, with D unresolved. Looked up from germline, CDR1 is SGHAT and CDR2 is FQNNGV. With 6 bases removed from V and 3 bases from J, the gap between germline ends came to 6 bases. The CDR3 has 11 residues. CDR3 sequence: CASRLLYEQYF. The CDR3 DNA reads TGTGCCAGCAGGTTACTCTACGAGCAGTACTTC. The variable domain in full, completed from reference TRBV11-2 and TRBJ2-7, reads EAGVAQSPRYKIIEKRQSVAFWCNPISGHATLYWYQQILGQGPKLLIQFQNNGVVDDSQLPKDRFSAERLKGVDSTLKIQPAKLEDSAVYLCASRLLYEQYFGPGTRLTVT.

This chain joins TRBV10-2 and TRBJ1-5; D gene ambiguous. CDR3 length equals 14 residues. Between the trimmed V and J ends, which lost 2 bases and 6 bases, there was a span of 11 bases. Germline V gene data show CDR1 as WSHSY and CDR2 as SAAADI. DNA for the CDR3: TGCGCCAGCAGTGAGCTTGGACGGATTCAGCCCCAGCATTTT. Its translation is CASSELGRIQPQHF.

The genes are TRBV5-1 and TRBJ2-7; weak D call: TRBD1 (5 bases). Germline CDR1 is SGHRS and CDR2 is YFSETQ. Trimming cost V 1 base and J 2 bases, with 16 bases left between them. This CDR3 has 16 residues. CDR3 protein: CASSLSDSRPTYEQYF. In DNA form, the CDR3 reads TGCGCCAGCAGCTTGAGTGACAGCAGGCCCACCTACGAGCAGTACTTC.

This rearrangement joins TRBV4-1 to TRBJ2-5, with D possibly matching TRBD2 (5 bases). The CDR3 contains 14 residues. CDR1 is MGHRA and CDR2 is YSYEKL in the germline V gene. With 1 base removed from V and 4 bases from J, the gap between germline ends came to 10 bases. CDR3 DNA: TGCGCCAGCAGCCAAGTTATTCTAGCAGAGACCCAGTACTTC. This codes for CASSQVILAETQYF.

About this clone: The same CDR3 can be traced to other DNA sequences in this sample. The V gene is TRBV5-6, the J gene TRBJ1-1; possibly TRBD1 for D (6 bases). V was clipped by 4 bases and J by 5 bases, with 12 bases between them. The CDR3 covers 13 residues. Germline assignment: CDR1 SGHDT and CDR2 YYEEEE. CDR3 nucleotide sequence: TGTGCCAGCAGCCCGTCTACAGGGACTGAAGCTTTCTTT. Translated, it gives CASSPSTGTEAFF.

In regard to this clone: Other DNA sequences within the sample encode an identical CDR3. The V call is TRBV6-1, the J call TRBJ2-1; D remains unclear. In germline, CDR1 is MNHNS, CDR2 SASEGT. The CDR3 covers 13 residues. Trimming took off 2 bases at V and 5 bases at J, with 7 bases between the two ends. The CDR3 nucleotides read TGTGCCAGCAGTGAATGGATAAACAATGAGCAGTTCTTC. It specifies CASSEWINNEQFF.

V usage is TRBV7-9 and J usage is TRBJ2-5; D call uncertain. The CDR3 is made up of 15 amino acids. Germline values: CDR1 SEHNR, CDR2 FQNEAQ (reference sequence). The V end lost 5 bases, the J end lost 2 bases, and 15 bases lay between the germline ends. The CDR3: CASSPPWLLQETQYF. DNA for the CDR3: TGTGCCAGCAGCCCGCCCTGGCTGCTACAAGAGACCCAGTACTTC.